Below, one T cell receptor beta chain is given with its context. The antigen remains undetermined. The same CDR3 is also encoded by other DNA sequences in this sample. Produced via immunoSEQ multiplex PCR; TCRdb's table is partial and in-frame only. Here the sample spans approximately 57,000 clones, 70% to 85% being singletons. Ipilimumab-mediated CTLA-4 blockade plus focal radiation was given to patients having chemo-refractory metastatic non-small-cell lung cancer. This CDR3 contains 14 residues. V was pared by 1 base and J by 4 bases, with 10 bases between. Germline V lookup: CDR1 SEHNR, CDR2 FQNEAQ (reference sequence). The data originate from a study of radiotherapy plus CTLA-4 blockade in lung cancer. In the study overall: Disease control was seen in approximately 30% of patients, objective responses in about 18%.

The study's findings and limits: Early clonal dynamics of blood T cells, together with interferon-beta, were reported as the best response predictor. Following radiotherapy plus ipilimumab, tumor-derived TCR clones expanded in the blood.

This TCR derives from a human donor with non-small cell lung cancer whose response to radiotherapy plus ipilimumab could not be evaluated. The sample in question was peripheral blood, obtained from a patient treated with radiotherapy plus ipilimumab. The chain has TRBV7-9 and TRBJ1-2, with D possibly matching TRBD1 (5 bases). In DNA form, the CDR3 reads TGTGCCAGCAGCTTAGGGGGCACGGGCTATGGCTACACCTTC. Protein sequence: CASSLGGTGYGYTF.